This entry lists 8 T cell receptor beta chains sequenced from one sample in a study of cytomegalovirus exposure and HLA in healthy donors (dated 2017 in TCRdb). Library construction relied on the immunoSEQ multiplex PCR assay. A mixture of 60 forward primers for TCR Vbeta segments and 13 reverse primers for TCR Jbeta segments was used in the multiplex PCR. The clones in this table, taken by TCRdb from immuneACCESS, are in-frame only. Not every clone is retained; where verified, under half of the shortfall comes from an unresolved V gene, and the cause of the rest is unknown. The sample profile shows 150,000 or so clones; 65% to 80% of them were found once. The ten largest clones represent 1.6% of the sample. The sequencing sample was made of PBMCs. Receptors originate from a woman aged 30 to 39 in good health and CMV-seronegative.

V and J are TRBV12-5 and TRBJ1-1; D ambiguous. Germline V CDR1 and CDR2: LGHNT, FRNRAP. V lost 1 base and J 1 base, leaving 10 bases between the germline ends. This CDR3 region has 15 residues. The CDR3 DNA follows: TGTGCTAGTGGTTTGGGAGGCGGGGAGAACACTGAAGCTTTCTTT. Protein: CASGLGGGENTEAFF.

The chain is built from TRBV30 and TRBJ2-5; TRBD2 matches 12 bases. Looked up from germline, CDR1 is GTSNPN and CDR2 is SVGIG (reference sequence). After removal of 0 bases from V and 2 bases from J, the junction contained 7 bases not matched to a gene. The CDR3 covers 17 residues. CDR3 DNA: TGTGCCTGGAGTGTCGGGCTAGCGGGGGGGAAGCAAGAGACCCAGTACTTC. Protein sequence: CAWSVGLAGGKQETQYF.

The genes are TRBV7-9 and TRBJ2-1, with 8 bases that match TRBD1. Germline V gene lookup returns CDR1 SEHNR and CDR2 FQNEAQ (reference sequence). The CDR3 covers 13 residues. The V gene end was trimmed by 5 bases and the J gene end by 9 bases; junction bases not matched to a gene: 6. CDR3 region: CASSPRGPGEQFF. The CDR3, as DNA: TGTGCCAGCAGCCCCAGGGGGCCGGGTGAGCAGTTCTTC.

The CDR3 bases are TGTGCCAGCAGCACAGGGGTTTGGGAGACCCAGTACTTC. Its protein product is CASSTGVWETQYF. J is TRBJ2-5 and V is TRBV9; the match to TRBD1 covers 7 bases. V was clipped by 4 bases and J by 5 bases; unmatched bases: 5. Germline-derived CDR1 and CDR2 are SGDLS and YYNGEE. This CDR3 region has 13 residues.

This sequence joins TRBV28 and TRBJ2-1; 7 bases align to TRBD2. This CDR3 is built from 15 residues. V dropped 6 bases and J dropped 2; count of bases not matched to a gene: 7. The germline V gene has CDR1 MDHEN and CDR2 SYDVKM. CDR3 coding DNA: TGTGCCAGCAGCCCGGCTAGCGGTGCCTACAATGAGCAGTTCTTC. It translates to CASSPASGAYNEQFF.

The chain recombines TRBV5-1 with TRBJ1-2; D is possibly TRBD1 (5 bases). Trimming removed 0 bases at V and 7 bases at J, with 10 bases between. Germline V gives CDR1 SGHRS, CDR2 YFSETQ. The CDR3 has 13 amino acids. The CDR3 DNA is TGCGCCAGCAGCTTGGTGCAGGGTGGTGGCTACACCTTC. Its protein is CASSLVQGGGYTF.

This clone appeared a single time. V usage is TRBV7-6 and J usage is TRBJ2-7; TRBD1 might be the D (6 bases). The CDR3 sequence is 14 residues long. Germline CDR1 is SGHVS and CDR2 is FNYEAQ. The V end was cut by 5 bases, the J end by 3 bases, with 14 bases between. The CDR3: CASSEKGGYYEQYF. CDR3 DNA sequence: TGTGCCAGCAGCGAGAAAGGGGGATACTACGAGCAGTACTTC. The entire variable domain, with the rest obtained from reference TRBV7-6 and TRBJ2-7, is as follows: GAGVSQSPRYKVTKRGQDVALRCDPISGHVSLYWYRQALGQGPEFLTYFNYEAQQDKSGLPNDRFSAERPEGSISTLTIQRTEQRDSAMYRCASSEKGGYYEQYFGPGTRLTVT.

This chain connects TRBV30 to TRBJ1-5; D unresolved. The V and J ends lost 2 bases and 7 bases respectively, with 18 bases between them. This CDR3 is built from 15 residues. The V gene's germline CDR1 is GTSNPN and CDR2 SVGIG (reference sequence). CDR3 sequence (DNA): TGTGCCTGGAGTTATGGTAGAACGGTTAGACAGCCCCAGCATTTT. Translation gives CAWSYGRTVRQPQHF.